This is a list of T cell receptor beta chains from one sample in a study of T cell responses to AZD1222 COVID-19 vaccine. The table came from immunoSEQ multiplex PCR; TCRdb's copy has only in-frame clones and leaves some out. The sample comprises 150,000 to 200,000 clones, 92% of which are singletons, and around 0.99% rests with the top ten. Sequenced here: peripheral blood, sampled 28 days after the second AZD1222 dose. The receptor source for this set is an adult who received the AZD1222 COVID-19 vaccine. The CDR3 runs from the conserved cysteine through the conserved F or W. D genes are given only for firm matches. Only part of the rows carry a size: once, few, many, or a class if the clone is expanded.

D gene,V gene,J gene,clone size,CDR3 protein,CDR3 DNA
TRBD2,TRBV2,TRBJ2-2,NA,CASRMTSGTGELFF,TGTGCCAGCAGGATGACTAGCGGGACCGGGGAGCTGTTTTTT
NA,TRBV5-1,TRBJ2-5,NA,CASSLASVGGETQYF,TGCGCCAGCAGCTTGGCCTCCGTGGGGGGAGAGACCCAGTACTTC
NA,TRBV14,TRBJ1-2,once,CASSQGGWGYTF,TGTGCCAGCAGCCAAGGGGGCTGGGGCTACACCTTC
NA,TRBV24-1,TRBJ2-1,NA,CATPRPDNPHEQFF,TGTGCCACGCCCCGCCCGGACAATCCCCATGAGCAGTTCTTC
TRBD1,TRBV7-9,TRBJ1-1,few,CASSLRGPRSEAFF,TGTGCCAGCAGCTTAAGGGGGCCTCGGTCTGAAGCTTTCTTT
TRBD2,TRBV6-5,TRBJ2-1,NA,CASSVRGGVNNEQFF,TGTGCCAGCAGCGTCCGGGGGGGTGTGAACAATGAGCAGTTCTTC
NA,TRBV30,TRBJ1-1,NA,CAWSVYRVTEAFF,TGTGCCTGGAGTGTATATAGGGTCACTGAAGCTTTCTTT
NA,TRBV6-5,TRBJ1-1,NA,CASSPTRTAAKAFF,TGTGCCAGCAGTCCAACTCGGACAGCCGCGAAAGCTTTCTTT
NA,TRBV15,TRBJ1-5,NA,CATSSQGNQPQHF,TGTGCCACCAGCTCCCAGGGGAATCAGCCCCAGCATTTT
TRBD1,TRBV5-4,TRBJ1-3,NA,CASSYGQGQRGNTIYF,TGTGCCAGCAGCTACGGACAGGGCCAACGAGGAAACACCATATATTTT
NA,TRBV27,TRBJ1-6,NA,CASSLEFGGISSYNSPLHF,TGTGCCAGCAGTTTAGAGTTTGGGGGAATAAGCTCCTATAATTCACCCCTCCACTTT
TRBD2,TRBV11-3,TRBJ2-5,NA,CASSRGGTQETQYF,TGTGCCAGCAGCCGCGGGGGGACTCAAGAGACCCAGTACTTC
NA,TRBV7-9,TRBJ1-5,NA,CASSLAAGGNQPQHF,TGTGCCAGCAGCTTAGCGGCCGGTGGCAATCAGCCCCAGCATTTT
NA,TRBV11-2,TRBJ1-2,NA,CASSLVGGLVDGYTF,TGTGCCAGCAGCTTAGTTGGGGGGCTCGTCGATGGCTACACCTTC
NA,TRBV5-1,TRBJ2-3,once,CASSPGPGVGTDTQYF,TGCGCCAGCAGCCCTGGACCGGGGGTGGGGACAGATACGCAGTATTTT
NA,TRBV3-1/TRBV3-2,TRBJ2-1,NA,CASSQGKVARGPYNEQFF,TGTGCCAGCAGCCAAGGGAAAGTCGCCCGGGGGCCCTACAATGAGCAGTTCTTC
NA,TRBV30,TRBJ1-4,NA,CAWSVRSRATNEKLFF,TGTGCCTGGAGTGTACGTAGCCGTGCAACTAATGAAAAACTGTTTTTT
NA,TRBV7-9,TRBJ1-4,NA,CASSHFLRDEKLFF,TGTGCCAGCAGCCACTTCCTCCGGGATGAAAAACTGTTTTTT
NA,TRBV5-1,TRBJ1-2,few,CASSLGTGNYGYTF,TGCGCCAGCAGCTTGGGAACAGGAAACTATGGCTACACCTTC
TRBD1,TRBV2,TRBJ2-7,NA,CASSDPGQGYEQYF,TGTGCCAGCAGTGACCCGGGACAGGGTTACGAGCAGTACTTC
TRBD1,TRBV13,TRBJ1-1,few,CASSPMDRGRSAFF,TGTGCCAGCAGCCCGATGGACAGGGGGCGTTCGGCTTTCTTT
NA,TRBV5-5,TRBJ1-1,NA,CASSSDSEAFF,TGTGCCAGCAGCTCGGACAGTGAAGCTTTCTTT
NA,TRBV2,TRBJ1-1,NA,CASYWDKTTEAFF,TGTGCCAGTTACTGGGACAAAACAACTGAAGCTTTCTTT
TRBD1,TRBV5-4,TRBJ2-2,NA,CASSLGQGVTSGELFF,TGTGCCAGCAGCTTGGGACAGGGCGTCACCTCCGGGGAGCTGTTTTTT
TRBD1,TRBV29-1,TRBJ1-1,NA,CSVPDRVSTEAFF,TGCAGCGTCCCGGACAGGGTGAGCACTGAAGCTTTCTTT
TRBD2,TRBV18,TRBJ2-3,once,CASSPPSGGDTQYF,TGTGCCAGCTCACCACCGAGCGGGGGAGATACGCAGTATTTT
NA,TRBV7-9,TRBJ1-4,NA,CASSLEEGLNEKLFF,TGTGCCAGCAGCTTAGAGGAGGGGCTTAATGAAAAACTGTTTTTT
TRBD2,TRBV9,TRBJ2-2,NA,CASSGGLAGSTGELFF,TGTGCCAGCAGCGGGGGACTAGCGGGGAGCACCGGGGAGCTGTTTTTT
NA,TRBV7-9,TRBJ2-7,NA,CASSLAETGIEQYF,TGTGCCAGCAGCTTAGCCGAGACAGGTATCGAGCAGTACTTC
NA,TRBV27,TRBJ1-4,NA,CASSFGNRRYEKLFF,TGTGCCAGCAGTTTCGGGAACAGGCGATATGAAAAACTGTTTTTT
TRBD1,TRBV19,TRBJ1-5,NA,CASSTDRGSNQPQHF,TGTGCCAGTAGTACGGACAGGGGTAGCAATCAGCCCCAGCATTTT
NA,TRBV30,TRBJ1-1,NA,CAWSYGVNTEAFF,TGTGCCTGGAGTTACGGGGTGAACACTGAAGCTTTCTTT
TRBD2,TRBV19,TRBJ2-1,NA,CASSIPSGGNNEQFF,TGTGCCAGTAGTATTCCTAGCGGGGGTAACAATGAGCAGTTCTTC
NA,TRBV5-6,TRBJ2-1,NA,CASSLGAYNEQFF,TGTGCCAGCAGCTTGGGGGCCTACAATGAGCAGTTCTTC
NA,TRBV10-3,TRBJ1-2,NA,CAISEGGTRYGYTF,TGTGCCATCAGTGAAGGAGGGACGCGCTATGGCTACACCTTC
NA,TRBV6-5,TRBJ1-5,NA,CAPRLLKYSNQPQHF,TGTGCCCCCCGTCTGTTAAAGTATAGCAATCAGCCCCAGCATTTT
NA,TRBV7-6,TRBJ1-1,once,CASSARQAAAFF,TGTGCCAGCAGCGCGCGACAGGCGGCGGCTTTCTTT
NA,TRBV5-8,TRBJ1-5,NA,CASSPLPGSEPQHF,TGTGCCAGCAGCCCGCTCCCCGGAAGTGAGCCCCAGCATTTT
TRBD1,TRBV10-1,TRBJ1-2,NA,CASSDLGRGTYGYTF,TGCGCCAGCAGTGATTTAGGCAGGGGGACCTATGGCTACACCTTC
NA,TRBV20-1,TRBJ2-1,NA,CSARTDREQFF,TGCAGTGCTAGGACCGACAGGGAGCAGTTCTTC
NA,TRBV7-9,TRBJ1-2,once,CASSLEADNKFYGYTF,TGTGCCAGCAGCTTAGAGGCAGACAACAAGTTCTATGGCTACACCTTC
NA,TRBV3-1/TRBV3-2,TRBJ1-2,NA,CASSSFDRSNYGYTF,TGTGCCAGCAGCTCTTTCGACAGGTCTAACTATGGCTACACCTTC
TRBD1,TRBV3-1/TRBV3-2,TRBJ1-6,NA,CASSHRDRENSPLHF,TGTGCCAGCAGCCACCGGGACAGGGAGAATTCACCCCTCCACTTT
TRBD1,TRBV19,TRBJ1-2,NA,CASSTDRDGYGYTF,TGTGCCAGTAGTACCGACAGGGATGGGTATGGCTACACCTTC
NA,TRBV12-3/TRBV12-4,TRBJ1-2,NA,CASSEFGYGYTF,TGTGCCAGCAGTGAGTTCGGCTATGGCTACACCTTC
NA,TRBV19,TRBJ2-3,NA,CASRLRSSTDTQYF,TGTGCCAGTAGACTCCGTTCTAGCACAGATACGCAGTATTTT
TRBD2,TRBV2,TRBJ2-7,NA,CASSERLAGGGPYF,TGTGCCAGCAGTGAAAGACTAGCGGGGGGAGGGCCGTACTTC
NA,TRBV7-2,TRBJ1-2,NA,CASSVRVLNYGYTF,TGTGCCAGCAGCGTCAGGGTTCTTAACTATGGCTACACCTTC
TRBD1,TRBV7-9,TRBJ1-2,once,CASSSQTGGQGVSGYTF,TGTGCCAGCAGCTCCCAGACGGGCGGCCAGGGGGTGAGTGGCTACACCTTC
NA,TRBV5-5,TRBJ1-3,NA,CASSFNLNSGNTIYF,TGTGCCAGCAGCTTTAACTTGAACTCTGGAAACACCATATATTTT
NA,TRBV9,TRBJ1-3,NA,CASTRGTARNTIYF,TGTGCCAGTACCCGAGGGACGGCTCGAAACACCATATATTTT